These 10 T cell receptor beta chains were all obtained from the same sample, sequenced in a study of radiotherapy plus CTLA-4 blockade in lung cancer (dated by TCRdb to the late 2010s). The library relied on the immunoSEQ multiplex PCR assay. The table was pulled from immuneACCESS by TCRdb, which kept in-frame rearrangements only. Such tables lose some clones; where checked, under half of the loss comes from unresolved V genes, and the rest has no known cause. This sample has about 59,000 clones in its table, and approximately 65% of those were observed once. The ten largest clones capture roughly 8.7% of the sample. Sequenced here: peripheral blood, sampled from a patient treated with radiotherapy plus ipilimumab. The receptor source for this set is a human donor with non-small cell lung cancer whose response to radiotherapy plus ipilimumab could not be evaluated.

In its sample, this clone was seen a few times. The CDR3 region has the DNA TGTGCCAGCAGTTTATTATGGCGCAGGGCAGACTATGGCTACACCTTC. As protein: CASSLLWRRADYGYTF. V gene TRBV28 combines with J gene TRBJ1-2; D perhaps matches TRBD1 (5 bases). The V end lost 1 base, the J end lost 3 bases, and 15 bases lay between the germline ends. The CDR3 runs to 16 residues. The germline gives CDR1 MDHEN, CDR2 SYDVKM.

The chain uses TRBV11-1 and TRBJ2-2, with 9 bases identical to TRBD1. Germline lookup yields CDR1 SGHAT and CDR2 FQDESV (reference sequence). The CDR3 sequence is 15 residues long. V was pared by 5 bases and J by 6 bases, with 7 bases of the junction left unmatched. The CDR3 region is CASSLRDRDPGELFF. Here the CDR3 DNA reads TGTGCCAGCAGCCTCCGGGACAGGGACCCCGGGGAGCTGTTTTTT.

This clone was counted only a few times. The chain couples TRBV4-2 to TRBJ1-1, with TRBD1 matching over 7 bases. CDR1 is LGHNA and CDR2 is YNFKEQ in the germline V gene. The CDR3 runs 15 residues. The J segment lost 7 bases and the V segment lost 4 bases, leaving 12 bases of the junction unmatched. CDR3 nucleotide sequence: TGTGCCAGCAGCCTAGGGGGCTTGGGCCCTGTTGAAGCTTTCTTT. Its translation is CASSLGGLGPVEAFF.

The chain is built from TRBV15 and TRBJ2-3; 12 bases line up with TRBD2. The germline gives CDR1 LNHNV, CDR2 YYDKDF (reference sequence). Losses at the gene ends were 3 bases for V and 5 bases for J; bases not matched to a gene: 6. CDR3 length: 16 residues. The CDR3 spells CATSRRLAGAEDTQYF. The CDR3 bases are TGTGCCACCAGCAGGAGACTAGCGGGGGCCGAAGATACGCAGTATTTT.

This chain joins TRBV13 and TRBJ2-2; maybe TRBD1 (5 bases). The CDR3 has 16 amino acids. From germline, CDR1 is PRHDT and CDR2 FYEKMQ (reference sequence). V lost 4 bases to trimming and J lost 8 bases, with 20 bases between them. The CDR3 loop is CASSSNSRTINGELFF. In nucleotides, the CDR3 is TGTGCCAGCAGCTCCAATAGCAGGACAATCAATGGGGAGCTGTTTTTT.

The J gene is TRBJ1-3, the V gene TRBV21-1; no check of the table's D call, TRBD1, against the DNA was made. TRBV21-1 is a recognized pseudogene. This CDR3 spans 15 amino acids. The CDR3 region has the DNA TGTGCCAGCAGCAAGGACAGGAGAAGGCGAAACACCATATATTTT. This gives the protein CASSKDRRRRNTIYF.

A remark on this clone: One junction end does not reproduce the germline sequence, and a read error may be involved. The sample carries other DNA sequences with the same CDR3. V and J are TRBV4-1 and TRBJ1-6, with a tentative D call TRBD1 (5 bases). Germline V gene lookup returns CDR1 MGHRA and CDR2 YSYEKL. This CDR3 is built from 14 residues. CDR3 sequence reads: CASSQADNNSPLHF. DNA for the CDR3: TGTGCCAGCAGCCAAGCGGACAATAATTCACCCCTCCACTTT.

The chain combines TRBV21-1 with TRBJ2-7; TRBD2 was called by the table and not checked on the DNA. TRBV21-1 is annotated as a pseudogene. CDR3 size: 14 residues. CDR3 nucleotide sequence: TGTGCCAGCAGCGCGGTCTCCATGCAGTACGAGCAGTACTTC. Protein: CASSAVSMQYEQYF.

The chain is built from TRBV15 and TRBJ1-5; no reliable D call. This CDR3 is built from 14 residues. The germline V and J ends were trimmed by 3 bases and 0 bases, with 6 bases remaining between them. Germline V gene lookup returns CDR1 LNHNV and CDR2 YYDKDF (reference sequence). CDR3 protein: CATSRASSNQPQHF. The DNA for the CDR3 is TGTGCCACCAGCAGGGCAAGTAGCAATCAGCCCCAGCATTTT.

This clone was recorded once. This rearrangement joins TRBV5-1 to TRBJ2-7; 9 nucleotides agree with TRBD1. Germline V lookup: CDR1 SGHRS, CDR2 YFSETQ. The CDR3 runs to 14 residues. J lost 6 bases, V lost 3 bases, and 7 bases had no gene match. The CDR3 nucleotides read TGCGCCAGCAGCTACCGGACAGGGGTGGGCGAGCAGTACTTC. Translated: CASSYRTGVGEQYF.